This T cell receptor beta chain was documented in a study of blood T cell repertoires in COVID-19. Study summary: The cDNA or gDNA used as material had been derived from T cells, B-cell-depleted T cells, or PBMCs.

Which cohort a participant joined came from the clinical history participants gave. This clone has a single count. In the authors' workflow: Counts of nucleated cells, estimated from reference gene primer amplification, were obtained. This table comes from immunoSEQ multiplex PCR, and its TCRdb copy is limited to in-frame clones, with some not included. V and J calls and clone size are copied from that table; D and trimming were computed from the DNA. Seen here are over 150,000 clones, roughly 80% observed once, and the top ten hold roughly a sixth. The V gene lost 9 bases and the J gene lost 7 bases, with 15 bases spanning the gap. The CDR3 is 13 residues long. In germline, CDR1 is KGHDR, CDR2 SFDVKD.

This TCR derives from a woman between 45 and 65 years old who had recovered from COVID-19. Material for sequencing was PBMCs or T cells enriched from blood (not recorded which). The V gene is TRBV24-1, the J gene TRBJ1-5, with D tentatively TRBD1 (5 bases). The CDR3 DNA is TGTGCCACCCGAAGGGGAATCCAACAGCCCCAGCATTTT. This encodes CATRRGIQQPQHF.